The 8 T cell receptor beta chains in this list originate from one sample, sequenced in a study of cytotoxic CD8 clonotypes in ibrutinib-treated CLL. Assay used: immunoSEQ multiplex PCR; TCRdb lists only in-frame clones, some missing. The sample consists of some 61,000 clones, approximately 71% of them appearing once. The sequenced sample was PBMCs, obtained after 12 months of ibrutinib treatment. The receptors were gathered from a human donor with chronic lymphocytic leukemia.

This clone has a single count. The chain combines TRBV29-1 with TRBJ1-2; 12 bases match TRBD1. The length of the CDR3 is 15 residues. Germline-derived CDR1 and CDR2 are SQVTM and ANQGSEA. J gave up 2 bases and V 5 bases, and 6 bases lay outside the gene matches. DNA for the CDR3: TGCAGCGTTACCGGGGACAGGGGGCTCAACTATGGCTACACCTTC. This sequence encodes CSVTGDRGLNYGYTF. Variable domain in full (rest from reference TRBV29-1 and TRBJ1-2): SAVISQKPSRDICQRGTSLTIQCQVDSQVTMMFWYRQQPGQSLTLIATANQGSEATYESGFVIDKFPISRPNLTFSTLTVSNMSPEDSSIYLCSVTGDRGLNYGYTFGSGTRLTVV.

Sample share makes this clone medium-sized. The chain carries TRBV7-6 and TRBJ2-7, with unresolved D. Between the trimmed V and J ends, which lost 4 bases and 0 bases, there was a span of 7 bases. Germline-derived CDR1 and CDR2 are SGHVS and FNYEAQ. The CDR3 loop spans 13 amino acids. The CDR3 DNA reads TGTGCCAGCAGCTCCGGCAGCTCCTACGAGCAGTACTTC. Its translation: CASSSGSSYEQYF.

V usage is TRBV19 and J usage is TRBJ2-5; D possibly corresponds to TRBD1 (6 bases). The germline V gene encodes CDR1 LNHDA and CDR2 SQIVND (reference sequence). The CDR3 has 15 residues. Trimming cost V 1 base and J 5 bases, with 14 bases left between them. Written as DNA, the CDR3 is TGTGCCAGTAGTATAGCGGCAGGGGACGGGGAGACCCAGTACTTC. Protein: CASSIAAGDGETQYF.

The V gene is TRBV14, the J gene TRBJ1-6; the D is unclear. The CDR3 runs to 18 residues. Germline values: CDR1 SGHDN, CDR2 FVKESK. V was cut by 1 base and J by 0 bases, with 13 bases left in between. Written as DNA, the CDR3 is TGTGCCAGCAGCCAAGTGGGGTCCGGCGACTCCTATAATTCACCCCTCCACTTT. Encoded protein: CASSQVGSGDSYNSPLHF. The whole variable domain, remainder taken from reference TRBV14 and TRBJ1-6, is EAGVTQFPSHSVIEKGQTVTLRCDPISGHDNLYWYRRVMGKEIKFLLHFVKESKQDESGMPNNRFLAERTGGTYSTLKVQPAELEDSGVYFCASSQVGSGDSYNSPLHFGNGTRLTVT.

V usage is TRBV5-8 and J usage is TRBJ1-5; D is undetermined. The V gene lost 1 base and the J gene lost 4 bases, with 0 bases spanning the gap. This CDR3 comprises 11 residues. From germline, CDR1 is SGHTS and CDR2 YDEGEE. The CDR3 bases are TGTGCCAGCAGCTTGAATCAGCCCCAGCATTTT. Its protein product is CASSLNQPQHF.

The chain carries TRBV4-3 and TRBJ1-2; the D is unclear. V dropped 0 bases and J dropped 3 bases, with 17 bases sitting between them. The CDR3 has 17 residues. Germline CDR1 LGHNA, CDR2 YSLEER. This CDR3 reads CASSQDASTQFDYGYTF. CDR3 DNA: TGCGCCAGCAGCCAAGACGCGTCCACCCAGTTTGACTATGGCTACACCTTC.

This rearrangement joins TRBV6-5 to TRBJ1-1; TRBD1 is a possible D gene (6 bases). CDR1 MNHEY and CDR2 SVGAGI come from the germline V gene. The CDR3 is made up of 15 amino acids. Trimming stripped 3 bases from V and 0 bases from J, with 11 bases between. The CDR3 region is CASSYGGLMNTEAFF. The CDR3 DNA sequence: TGTGCCAGCAGTTATGGGGGGCTCATGAACACTGAAGCTTTCTTT.

The J gene is TRBJ2-1, the V gene TRBV9; the match to TRBD2 covers 12 bases. The CDR3 is 16 residues long. CDR1 and CDR2 (germline): SGDLS, YYNGEE. Germline trimming cut 4 bases from V and 2 bases from J; bases unmatched to any gene: 4. Here the CDR3 DNA reads TGTGCCAGCAGCACCCGACTAGCGGGGGCCTACAATGAGCAGTTCTTC. Its translation is CASSTRLAGAYNEQFF.